The source of this T cell receptor beta chain is a study of Graves' ophthalmopathy and Graves' hyperthyroidism. V was shortened by 0 bases and J by 0 bases, with 14 bases between the two germline ends. Germline V gene sequence: CDR1 MGHRA, CDR2 YSYEKL. The CDR3 runs to 17 residues. Findings and caveats of the study: Ophthalmopathy versus stable hyperthyroidism: 13-signature model gave 87.88% sensitivity, less than 82% specificity.

Amplifying from RNA transcripts, the study obtained TCR beta CDR3 regions. First-round RT-PCR used HTBI primers; second-round multiplex PCR followed. TCRdb recomputed calls from the multiplex PCR reads with MiXCR, one row per CDR3 protein. The sample carries 580,000 or so distinct CDR3 sequences, 35% to 45% recorded once. This clonotype was detected once. Its antigen is unknown. The sequenced sample consisted of peripheral blood or thyroid tissue (not recorded which). This chain joins TRBV4-1 and TRBJ1-1; D is undetermined. The TCR originated in an adult man with Graves' hyperthyroidism. CDR3 DNA: TGCGCCAGCAGCCAAGATGGACTGGCCGGGGTGAACACTGAAGCTTTCTTT. Its translation is CASSQDGLAGVNTEAFF.